This section outlines one T cell receptor beta chain sequence together with its context. The antigen is not known. Some clones are missing from TCRdb's copy, which holds only in-frame ones; the method was immunoSEQ multiplex PCR. The sample lists roughly 58,000 clones; nearly 55% were seen once. The data were taken from a study of cytotoxic CD8 clonotypes in ibrutinib-treated CLL. Background on the study: Of a cohort that held about a dozen relapsed/refractory and over 14 treatment-naive patients, fewer than 18 were IGHV unmutated. Broader study findings: Clonality went higher at ibrutinib response and then dropped back toward baseline at progression.

The V and J ends lost 1 base and 0 bases respectively, with 4 bases between them. CDR1 LNHDA and CDR2 SQIVND come from the germline V gene (reference sequence). This CDR3 is built from 15 residues. The chain joins TRBV19 to TRBJ2-6; D ambiguous. The TCR was taken from a human donor with chronic lymphocytic leukemia. The starting material was PBMCs, obtained at disease progression, from a patient treated with ibrutinib. The CDR3 loop is CASSIGVSGANVLTF. The CDR3 region has the DNA TGTGCCAGTAGTATAGGGGTCTCTGGGGCCAACGTCCTGACTTTC.